The TCR beta chain under discussion was sequenced for a study of blood T cell repertoires in COVID-19. Overall study context: Both acute and convalescent COVID-19 samples were obtained from the United States, Italy and Spain. T cells, B-cell-depleted T cells, or PBMCs provided the cDNA or gDNA that served as material.

The assay was immunoSEQ multiplex PCR, and TCRdb's table has in-frame clones only and misses some. The data hold hundreds of thousands of clones, with around 90% observed a single time. The trim removed 6 bases at V and 5 bases at J, leaving 7 bases unmatched. CDR3 length: 14 residues. The germline gives CDR1 MNHEY, CDR2 SVGAGI. The TCR was taken from a woman in her twenties or thirties with COVID-19, enrolled during active disease. This rearrangement joins TRBV6-5 to TRBJ1-1; TRBD1 agrees at 9 bases. Material for sequencing was peripheral blood. In DNA form, the CDR3 reads TGTGCCAGCAGGGGACAGGGACAAACGACTGAAGCTTTCTTT. Amino acids: CASRGQGQTTEAFF.